A selection of T cell receptor beta chains follows, all from one sample in a study of shared clonotypes between healthy human individuals. Sequencing used immunoSEQ multiplex PCR; TCRdb keeps in-frame clones, though not all of them. This sample has fewer than 3 million clones; 85% to 95% occur once, and the top ten carry 0.37%. Sequenced input: naive CD4+ T cells from PBMCs. The receptors here all came from a man between 18 and 35 years old in good health. Some clones in this sample may be carry-over from other donors' samples. Both conserved end residues are part of each CDR3. A D gene is named only where the DNA matches it firmly. Part of the rows lack a size; the others show once, few, many or a class for expanded clones.

j_call: TRBJ2-5; v_call: TRBV7-9; clone_size: NA; d_call: NA; cdr3_aa: CASSRERSQETQYF; cdr3_nt: TGTGCCAGCAGCCGCGAGCGGAGCCAAGAGACCCAGTACTTC
j_call: TRBJ2-5; v_call: TRBV2; clone_size: once; d_call: NA; cdr3_aa: CASSDVGAAQETQYF; cdr3_nt: TGTGCCAGCAGTGACGTCGGGGCCGCTCAAGAGACCCAGTACTTC
j_call: TRBJ1-1; v_call: TRBV28; clone_size: NA; d_call: NA; cdr3_aa: CASSLGGEPEAFF; cdr3_nt: TGTGCCAGCAGTTTAGGTGGGGAGCCTGAAGCTTTCTTT
j_call: TRBJ2-7; v_call: TRBV29-1; clone_size: NA; d_call: TRBD2; cdr3_aa: CSVTLGGRFSYEQYF; cdr3_nt: TGCAGCGTTACTCTGGGCGGGAGGTTCTCCTACGAGCAGTACTTC
j_call: TRBJ2-7; v_call: TRBV5-8; clone_size: NA; d_call: NA; cdr3_aa: CASSLVYEQYF; cdr3_nt: TGTGCCAGCAGCTTGGTCTACGAGCAGTACTTC
j_call: TRBJ1-2; v_call: TRBV5-6; clone_size: NA; d_call: TRBD1; cdr3_aa: CASSSMSTTGGDGYTF; cdr3_nt: TGTGCCAGCAGCTCGATGAGTACCACAGGGGGCGATGGCTACACCTTC
j_call: TRBJ2-3; v_call: TRBV4-2; clone_size: NA; d_call: NA; cdr3_aa: CASSQGDGSTDTQYF; cdr3_nt: TGTGCCAGCAGCCAAGGTGACGGGAGCACAGATACGCAGTATTTT
j_call: TRBJ2-7; v_call: TRBV7-2; clone_size: NA; d_call: TRBD1; cdr3_aa: CASSRDRDEQYF; cdr3_nt: TGTGCCAGCAGCAGAGACAGGGACGAGCAGTACTTC
j_call: TRBJ1-3; v_call: TRBV29-1; clone_size: NA; d_call: TRBD1; cdr3_aa: CSARRDRVDTIYF; cdr3_nt: TGCAGCGCCCGTCGGGACAGGGTGGACACCATATATTTT
j_call: TRBJ1-4; v_call: TRBV5-5; clone_size: NA; d_call: TRBD1; cdr3_aa: CASSLNRGPNEKLFF; cdr3_nt: TGTGCCAGCAGCTTAAACAGGGGACCTAATGAAAAACTGTTTTTT
j_call: TRBJ1-1; v_call: TRBV28; clone_size: NA; d_call: NA; cdr3_aa: CASSLAPGRGTEAFF; cdr3_nt: TGTGCCAGCAGTTTAGCCCCAGGGAGGGGAACTGAAGCTTTCTTT
j_call: TRBJ1-1; v_call: TRBV11-3; clone_size: NA; d_call: TRBD1; cdr3_aa: CASSQGGGEAFF; cdr3_nt: TGTGCCAGCAGCCAGGGGGGAGGTGAAGCTTTCTTT
j_call: TRBJ2-3; v_call: TRBV6-5; clone_size: NA; d_call: TRBD1; cdr3_aa: CASSYKGQLTDTQYF; cdr3_nt: TGTGCCAGCAGTTATAAGGGACAGCTCACAGATACGCAGTATTTT
j_call: TRBJ1-1; v_call: TRBV7-7; clone_size: NA; d_call: TRBD1; cdr3_aa: CASSRLYRGNNTEAFF; cdr3_nt: TGTGCCAGCAGCCGACTTTACAGGGGGAACAACACTGAAGCTTTCTTT
j_call: TRBJ2-3; v_call: TRBV7-9; clone_size: NA; d_call: TRBD2; cdr3_aa: CASSGDSGKPSSTDTQYF; cdr3_nt: TGTGCCAGCAGCGGAGATAGCGGGAAACCCTCTAGCACAGATACGCAGTATTTT
j_call: TRBJ1-3; v_call: TRBV18; clone_size: NA; d_call: TRBD1; cdr3_aa: CASSPDRAFSGNTIYF; cdr3_nt: TGTGCCAGCTCACCAGACAGGGCCTTCTCTGGAAACACCATATATTTT
j_call: TRBJ2-5; v_call: TRBV7-2; clone_size: NA; d_call: NA; cdr3_aa: CASSLRRMETQYF; cdr3_nt: TGTGCCAGCAGCTTAAGGCGCATGGAGACCCAGTACTTC
j_call: TRBJ1-1; v_call: TRBV7-2; clone_size: NA; d_call: NA; cdr3_aa: CASSLGPVNTEAFF; cdr3_nt: TGTGCCAGCAGCTTAGGGCCGGTTAACACTGAAGCTTTCTTT
j_call: TRBJ1-2; v_call: TRBV11-1; clone_size: NA; d_call: NA; cdr3_aa: CASSFARMGGYTF; cdr3_nt: TGTGCCAGCAGCTTTGCGAGGATGGGGGGCTACACCTTC
j_call: TRBJ1-2; v_call: TRBV15; clone_size: NA; d_call: NA; cdr3_aa: CATSREGGYGYTF; cdr3_nt: TGTGCCACCAGCAGGGAAGGGGGTTATGGCTACACCTTC
j_call: TRBJ2-6; v_call: TRBV28; clone_size: NA; d_call: NA; cdr3_aa: CASGSGVMAGANVLTF; cdr3_nt: TGTGCCAGCGGATCAGGGGTTATGGCAGGGGCCAACGTCCTGACTTTC
j_call: TRBJ2-1; v_call: TRBV6-4; clone_size: NA; d_call: NA; cdr3_aa: CASSEGRSTYNEQFF; cdr3_nt: TGTGCCAGCAGCGAAGGACGTTCTACCTACAATGAGCAGTTCTTC
j_call: TRBJ2-1; v_call: TRBV7-2; clone_size: NA; d_call: NA; cdr3_aa: CASSLVSLGPYNEQFF; cdr3_nt: TGTGCCAGCAGCTTAGTGTCGCTTGGGCCCTACAATGAGCAGTTCTTC
j_call: TRBJ2-6; v_call: TRBV18; clone_size: NA; d_call: NA; cdr3_aa: CASSISAALSGANVLTF; cdr3_nt: TGTGCCAGCTCCATCTCCGCTGCACTCTCTGGGGCCAACGTCCTGACTTTC
j_call: TRBJ2-7; v_call: TRBV28; clone_size: NA; d_call: NA; cdr3_aa: CASSIQGTYEQYF; cdr3_nt: TGTGCCAGCAGCATACAGGGCACCTACGAGCAGTACTTC
j_call: TRBJ2-3; v_call: TRBV9; clone_size: NA; d_call: NA; cdr3_aa: CASSVGHWGTGGFTQYF; cdr3_nt: TGTGCCAGCAGCGTAGGGCATTGGGGGACCGGGGGATTTACGCAGTATTTT
j_call: TRBJ2-1; v_call: TRBV4-2; clone_size: NA; d_call: NA; cdr3_aa: CASSKRTFPQFF; cdr3_nt: TGTGCCAGCAGCAAAAGGACTTTCCCACAGTTCTTC
j_call: TRBJ1-1; v_call: TRBV7-2; clone_size: NA; d_call: TRBD1; cdr3_aa: CASSTQTGSPAEAFF; cdr3_nt: TGTGCCAGCAGCACCCAGACAGGGTCCCCCGCTGAAGCTTTCTTT
j_call: TRBJ2-2; v_call: TRBV5-1; clone_size: NA; d_call: NA; cdr3_aa: CASSFTGEVTGELFF; cdr3_nt: TGCGCCAGCAGCTTTACGGGAGAAGTGACCGGGGAGCTGTTTTTT
j_call: TRBJ1-2; v_call: TRBV19; clone_size: few; d_call: NA; cdr3_aa: CASRFNGGYTF; cdr3_nt: TGTGCCAGTAGGTTTAACGGAGGCTACACCTTC
j_call: TRBJ2-3; v_call: TRBV27; clone_size: NA; d_call: TRBD2; cdr3_aa: CASSWASGSTDTQYF; cdr3_nt: TGTGCCAGCAGTTGGGCTAGCGGGTCCACAGATACGCAGTATTTT
j_call: TRBJ2-1; v_call: TRBV5-1; clone_size: NA; d_call: NA; cdr3_aa: CASSFQVPASYNEQFF; cdr3_nt: TGCGCCAGCAGCTTTCAAGTACCAGCCTCCTACAATGAGCAGTTCTTC
j_call: TRBJ2-6; v_call: TRBV9; clone_size: NA; d_call: NA; cdr3_aa: CASSVYRAGANVLTF; cdr3_nt: TGTGCCAGCAGCGTATATCGGGCTGGGGCCAACGTCCTGACTTTC